These 16 T cell receptor beta chains came from one sample sequenced in a study of neurological immune-mediated disorders. TCRdb passed the 5' RACE reads through MiXCR, listing each CDR3 protein once. In the table there are tens of thousands of distinct CDR3 sequences, less than 4.5% of which are singletons. Material for sequencing was PBMCs. The source of these receptors is a young man with multiple sclerosis.

This chain connects TRBV19 to TRBJ2-5; 10 positions match TRBD1. The CDR3 covers 14 residues. Germline V lookup: CDR1 LNHDA, CDR2 SQIVND (reference sequence). The CDR3 region is CAYRGQGPQETQYF. DNA for the CDR3: TGTGCTTATCGGGGACAGGGGCCCCAAGAGACCCAGTACTTC. Based on the CDR3 plus reference TRBV19 and TRBJ2-5, the full variable domain is DGGITQSPKYLFRKEGQNVTLSCEQNLNHDAMYWYRQDPGQGLRLIYYSQIVNDFQKGDIAEGYSVSREKKESFPLTVTSAQKNPTAFYLCAYRGQGPQETQYFGPGTRLLVL.

This clonotype was observed many times. The gene calls are TRBV13 and TRBJ1-1, with D hard to call. The germline V gene encodes CDR1 PRHDT and CDR2 FYEKMQ (reference sequence). V dropped 6 bases and J dropped 7 bases, with 12 bases sitting between them. This CDR3 has 12 amino acids. The CDR3 spells CASSHKEGEAFF. CDR3 sequence (DNA): TGTGCCAGCAGTCATAAGGAAGGTGAAGCTTTCTTT. Together with reference TRBV13 and TRBJ1-1, the CDR3 gives the full variable domain: AAGVIQSPRHLIKEKRETATLKCYPIPRHDTVYWYQQGPGQDPQFLISFYEKMQSDKGSIPDRFSAQQFSDYHSELNMSSLELGDSALYFCASSHKEGEAFFGQGTRLTVV.

This clonotype has a count of ten or more. The V call is TRBV7-9, the J call TRBJ2-1; 9 positions agree with TRBD2. CDR1 and CDR2 (germline): SEHNR, FQNEAQ (reference sequence). The CDR3 spans 16 residues. After removal of 3 bases from V and 4 bases from J, the junction contained 7 bases not matched to a gene. Here the CDR3 reads CASSLGRLADYNEQFF. CDR3 bases: TGTGCCAGCAGCTTGGGGAGACTAGCGGATTACAATGAGCAGTTCTTC.

The table lists this clonotype with many counts. The V and J genes are TRBV3-1 and TRBJ2-7; D is undetermined. CDR1 is LGHDT, CDR2 YNNKEL, per germline (reference sequence). The CDR3 has 15 amino acids. V lost 4 bases to trimming and J lost 6 bases, with 19 bases between them. CDR3 residues: CASSRSPGQLFEQYF. For the CDR3, the DNA is TGTGCCAGCAGCCGCTCCCCGGGCCAACTTTTCGAGCAGTACTTC.

This clonotype was counted many times. The CDR3 DNA is TGTGCCAGCAGCTTGGGGGGCAGGGAGACCCAGTACTTC. Residues: CASSLGGRETQYF. The chain has TRBV7-2 and TRBJ2-5; TRBD1 or TRBD2 may be the D gene (6 bases each). The V gene lost 3 bases and the J gene lost 5 bases, with 10 bases spanning the gap. The CDR3 length is 13 residues. Germline CDR1 is SGHTA and CDR2 is FQGNSA. The entire variable domain, with the rest obtained from reference TRBV7-2 and TRBJ2-5, is as follows: GAGVSQSPSNKVTEKGKDVELRCDPISGHTALYWYRQSLGQGLEFLIYFQGNSAPDKSGLPSDRFSAERTGGSVSTLTIQRTQQEDSAVYLCASSLGGRETQYFGPGTRLLVL.

This clonotype showed up many times. The chain uses TRBV2 and TRBJ1-5; D is unclear. Germline V lookup: CDR1 SNHLY, CDR2 FYNNEI. CDR3 length equals 15 residues. Between the trimmed V and J ends, which lost 6 bases and 0 bases, there was a span of 12 bases. The CDR3 is CASRRNSNSNQPQHF. The CDR3 coding sequence is TGTGCCAGCAGGAGGAACAGCAATAGCAATCAGCCCCAGCATTTT.

This clonotype showed up many times. This chain uses TRBV29-1 with TRBJ2-3, with D unclear. The CDR3 contains 12 residues. With 4 bases removed from V and 4 bases from J, the gap between germline ends came to 9 bases. Germline V gene sequence: CDR1 SQVTM, CDR2 ANQGSEA. DNA for the CDR3: TGCAGCGTTGGGACCCCACCAGATACGCAGTATTTT. This encodes CSVGTPPDTQYF.

At least ten counts were recorded for this clonotype. The chain links TRBV7-2 to TRBJ1-1; TRBD1 aligns across 10 bases. V was pared by 5 bases and J by 1 base, with 7 bases of the junction left unmatched. CDR3 size: 16 residues. Germline V CDR1 and CDR2: SGHTA, FQGNSA. CDR3 amino acids: CASSRRQGARNTEAFF. The CDR3 region has the DNA TGTGCCAGCAGCCGACGACAGGGGGCAAGGAACACTGAAGCTTTCTTT.

There are many counts of this clonotype. V usage is TRBV7-8 and J usage is TRBJ2-3; 8 positions agree with TRBD1. There are 15 residues in the CDR3. CDR1 is SGHVS and CDR2 is FQNEAQ in the germline V gene. With 6 bases clipped from V and 2 bases from J, the junction kept 7 bases outside the gene matches. In DNA, the CDR3 is TGTGCCAGCAGATCCACTCAGGGGGCCACAGATACGCAGTATTTT. Residues: CASRSTQGATDTQYF.

V is TRBV29-1 and J is TRBJ1-1, with 10 bases lining up with TRBD1. Unmatched junction bases numbered 12, after V lost 4 bases and J lost 1 base. The CDR3 length is 17 residues. The germline V gene encodes CDR1 SQVTM and CDR2 ANQGSEA. The CDR3 nucleotides are TGCAGCGTTGCTCCGTGGGGGACAGGGGAAAAGAACACTGAAGCTTTCTTT. Residues: CSVAPWGTGEKNTEAFF.

This clonotype appeared a few times. In DNA form, the CDR3 reads TGTGCCAGCAGTTACTCGTTTACTAGCGGGACTTACCAAGAGACCCAGTACTTC. Translating gives CASSYSFTSGTYQETQYF. The chain recombines TRBV6-6 with TRBJ2-5, with TRBD2 matching over 10 bases. The J segment lost 0 bases and the V segment lost 0 bases, leaving 7 bases of the junction unmatched. CDR1 is MNHNY and CDR2 is SVGAGI in the germline V gene (reference sequence). The CDR3 is 18 residues long.

At least ten counts were recorded for this clonotype. The rearrangement joins TRBV12-3 or TRBV12-4 to TRBJ2-4; TRBD1 might be the D (5 bases). This CDR3 is 15 amino acids long. The ends were cut back, 3 bases at V and 13 bases at J, with 22 bases in the middle. This chain's CDR3 is CASSFGRGTGTSQYF. The CDR3 DNA follows: TGTGCCAGCAGTTTCGGGCGTGGAACAGGAACCAGCCAGTACTTC.

At least ten counts were recorded for this clonotype. The gene calls are TRBV5-1 and TRBJ1-1; 10 bases agree with TRBD1. CDR1 SGHRS and CDR2 YFSETQ come from the germline V gene. Germline trimming cut 7 bases from V and 5 bases from J; bases unmatched to any gene: 5. The CDR3 is 13 amino acids. The CDR3, as DNA: TGCGCCAGCGGCGACAGGGGGCCGACTGAAGCTTTCTTT. Amino acids: CASGDRGPTEAFF.

Many counts were recorded for this clonotype. An end of the junction differs from the germline gene, which may be a read error. V usage is TRBV4-1 and J usage is TRBJ1-5; TRBD1 aligns across 7 bases. The germline gives CDR1 MGHRA, CDR2 YSYEKL. The CDR3 extends over 15 amino acids. The CDR3 region has the DNA TGCGCCAGCAGCCATGCCCGGGACAGAAATCAGCCCCAGAATTTT. Translating gives CASSHARDRNQPQNF.

The sample holds many counts of this clonotype. This chain links TRBV5-6 with TRBJ2-7, with D possibly TRBD2 on 6 matching bases. V gave up 2 bases and J gave up 2 bases, with 8 bases separating them. In germline, CDR1 is SGHDT, CDR2 YYEEEE. The CDR3 loop spans 13 amino acids. CDR3 in DNA: TGTGCCAGCAGCTTAGGGAGGACCTACGAGCAGTACTTC. Translation gives CASSLGRTYEQYF.

In its sample, this clonotype was seen many times. CDR3 in amino acids: CSARFPEHPNTEAFF. In nucleotides, the CDR3 is TGCAGTGCTAGATTTCCGGAACACCCGAACACTGAAGCTTTCTTT. The chain has TRBV20-1 and TRBJ1-1, with no clear D. Germline V gene sequence: CDR1 DFQATT, CDR2 SNEGSKA (reference sequence). CDR3 length: 15 residues. Trimming shortened V by 2 bases and J by 1 base, and 14 bases separated the two germline ends.